The 24 T cell receptor beta chains below come from one sample, sequenced in a study of B cell selection in AIRE deficiency (dated by TCRdb to the late 2010s). Conventional CD4 T cells were sorted as cells that were CD4+CD127+. Library method: the immunoSEQ multiplex PCR assay. Held by TCRdb, this immuneACCESS table contains in-frame sequences only and omits some clones. Under half of the omission traces to an unresolved V gene where checked; the cause of the rest is unknown. For this sample the table gives fewer than 30,000 clones, of which 96% were detected only once. The ten largest clones take up around 0.22% of the sample. Material: CD4+CD127+ conventional T cells sorted from PBMCs. The receptors derive from a human donor in good health.

This clone has a single count. The chain employs TRBV9 and TRBJ2-3, with 8 bases matching TRBD2. Germline values: CDR1 SGDLS, CDR2 YYNGEE. Trimming cost V 3 bases and J 6 bases; bases outside gene matches: 15. The CDR3 runs 17 residues. CDR3 region: CASSALSGLEGRDTQYF. DNA for the CDR3: TGTGCCAGCAGCGCCCTTTCGGGACTAGAGGGCCGCGATACGCAGTATTTT. The full variable domain, in which reference TRBV9 and TRBJ2-3 provide the parts outside the CDR3, is DSGVTQTPKHLITATGQRVTLRCSPRSGDLSVYWYQQSLDQGLQFLIQYYNGEERAKGNILERFSAQQFPDLHSELNLSSLELGDSALYFCASSALSGLEGRDTQYFGPGTRLTVL.

The rearrangement joins TRBV28 to TRBJ2-7; unclear D gene. Germline CDR1 is MDHEN and CDR2 is SYDVKM. Trimming took off 2 bases at V and 3 bases at J, with 5 bases between the two ends. The CDR3 runs to 12 residues. The CDR3 DNA reads as TGTGCCAGCAGTTTAAGTTACTACGAGCAGTACTTC. It encodes CASSLSYYEQYF.

This sequence joins TRBV15 and TRBJ2-4; D is possibly TRBD1 (5 bases). The CDR3 consists of 18 residues. CDR1 LNHNV and CDR2 YYDKDF come from the germline V gene (reference sequence). With 1 base removed from V and 0 bases from J, the gap between germline ends came to 16 bases. The CDR3 protein is CATSRVRTQGLAKNIQYF. The CDR3 DNA follows: TGTGCCACCAGCAGAGTTCGGACGCAGGGTTTAGCCAAAAACATTCAGTACTTC.

The CDR3 nucleotides are TGTGCCAGCAGATCTAAGGGAACAGGGCCCACAGATACGCAGTATTTT. It specifies CASRSKGTGPTDTQYF. The chain recombines TRBV7-3 with TRBJ2-3; D may be TRBD1 (6 bases). Germline V gene data show CDR1 as SGHTA and CDR2 as FQGTGA. V was cut by 6 bases and J by 2 bases, with 18 bases left in between. CDR3 length equals 16 residues.

This chain connects TRBV18 to TRBJ2-3, with 10 positions matching TRBD1. Trimming cost V 3 bases and J 4 bases; bases outside gene matches: 4. This CDR3 spans 15 amino acids. CDR1 is KGHSH, CDR2 LQKENI, per germline. In DNA form, the CDR3 reads TGTGCCAGCTCACCGGGACAGGGGACGGCAGATACGCAGTATTTT. It encodes CASSPGQGTADTQYF.

This clone occurred once. This rearrangement joins TRBV4-1 to TRBJ2-2, with 12 nucleotides matching TRBD2. The germline V gene encodes CDR1 MGHRA and CDR2 YSYEKL. This CDR3 contains 17 residues. The V and J ends lost 2 bases and 1 base, in that order; junction bases with no gene match: 2. In nucleotides, the CDR3 is TGCGCCAGCAGCCAAAGACTAGCGGGAGAGAACACCGGGGAGCTGTTTTTT. It encodes CASSQRLAGENTGELFF.

The genes are TRBV30 and TRBJ1-5; D gene ambiguous. Per germline, CDR1 GTSNPN and CDR2 SVGIG (reference sequence). The CDR3 is made up of 15 amino acids. The V and J ends lost 0 bases and 0 bases respectively, with 9 bases between them. The chain's CDR3 is CAWSVGGGSNQPQHF. CDR3 DNA sequence: TGTGCCTGGAGTGTTGGAGGAGGTAGCAATCAGCCCCAGCATTTT.

This clone occurred once. The CDR3 DNA reads TGTGCCAGCAGCCTTAGCGGAAGACGCACAGATACGCAGTATTTT. Encoded protein: CASSLSGRRTDTQYF. The gene calls are TRBV9 and TRBJ2-3; D is perhaps TRBD2 (6 bases). This CDR3 region has 15 residues. Trimming removed 4 bases at V and 1 base at J, with 13 bases between. Per germline, CDR1 SGDLS and CDR2 YYNGEE.

In DNA form, the CDR3 reads TGTGCCAGCAGTTTGGGGTACCCCCACGAGCAGTACTTC. Translation: CASSLGYPHEQYF. This sequence joins TRBV28 and TRBJ2-7; D ambiguous. The CDR3 has 13 amino acids. CDR1 MDHEN and CDR2 SYDVKM come from the germline V gene. V shed 3 bases and J shed 5 bases, with 11 bases lying between them.

This rearrangement joins TRBV27 to TRBJ2-7; 7 positions agree with TRBD2. The CDR3 covers 14 residues. Germline V gene data show CDR1 as MNHEY and CDR2 as SMNVEV (reference sequence). The junction had 9 bases not matched to a gene; V was cut back by 6 bases and J by 4 bases. The CDR3 reads CASRRSAGAYEQYF. The CDR3 DNA reads as TGTGCCAGCAGGCGATCGGCGGGAGCGTACGAGCAGTACTTC.

The chain combines TRBV6-5 with TRBJ1-3; D unclear. Trimming cost V 6 bases and J 0 bases, with 9 bases left between them. Germline V gives CDR1 MNHEY, CDR2 SVGAGI. The CDR3 extends over 14 amino acids. The CDR3, as DNA: TGTGCCAGCAGAGGCCCGACCTCTGGAAACACCATATATTTT. Translating gives CASRGPTSGNTIYF.

This CDR3 reads CSVFGPGGNEQFF. CDR3 DNA sequence: TGCAGCGTTTTCGGACCGGGGGGGAATGAGCAGTTCTTC. The chain is built from TRBV29-1 and TRBJ2-1, with 8 bases matching TRBD2. Per the germline V gene, CDR1 is SQVTM and CDR2 is ANQGSEA. V lost 5 bases to trimming and J lost 7 bases; unmatched junction nucleotides: 7. The CDR3 length is 13 residues.

The genes are TRBV2 and TRBJ1-5; no clear D. Deletions cut 7 bases from V and 3 bases from J, with 10 bases between. The germline V gene encodes CDR1 SNHLY and CDR2 FYNNEI. The CDR3 contains 13 residues. The chain's CDR3 is CASNRRDNQPQHF. The CDR3 DNA reads TGTGCCAGCAACCGCCGGGACAATCAGCCCCAGCATTTT.

The chain couples TRBV5-6 to TRBJ2-5, with 7 positions matching TRBD2. From germline, CDR1 is SGHDT and CDR2 YYEEEE. This CDR3 has 16 amino acids. V was pared by 4 bases and J by 0 bases, with 9 bases of the junction left unmatched. The CDR3 loop is CASSRKGGSHQETQYF. In DNA form, the CDR3 reads TGTGCCAGCAGCCGTAAAGGCGGGAGCCACCAAGAGACCCAGTACTTC.

The chain is built from TRBV9 and TRBJ1-4; D call uncertain. V was trimmed by 4 bases and J by 3 bases, leaving 7 bases between them. CDR1 SGDLS and CDR2 YYNGEE come from the germline V gene. CDR3 length: 13 residues. Here the CDR3 reads CASSPPSNEKLFF. DNA for the CDR3: TGTGCCAGCAGCCCCCCTTCTAATGAAAAACTGTTTTTT.

This clone was observed a single time. The chain uses TRBV5-1 and TRBJ2-1, with 8 nucleotides matching TRBD2. CDR1 and CDR2 from the germline V gene are SGHRS and YFSETQ. The CDR3 spans 16 residues. The ends lost 0 bases at V and 4 bases at J; junction bases unmatched: 6. For the CDR3, the DNA is TGCGCCAGCAGCTTGGTTACTAGCGGACCTTACAATGAGCAGTTCTTC. This gives the protein CASSLVTSGPYNEQFF.

The rearrangement joins TRBV11-2 to TRBJ2-3, with a tentative D call TRBD2 (5 bases). The CDR3 has 15 residues. Germline V gives CDR1 SGHAT, CDR2 FQNNGV. V gave up 5 bases and J gave up 6 bases, with 18 bases separating them. CDR3 amino acids: CASSPRVSQPDTQYF. The CDR3, as DNA: TGTGCCAGCAGCCCGCGGGTCTCCCAACCGGATACGCAGTATTTT. Filled out from reference TRBV11-2 and TRBJ2-3, the complete variable domain reads EAGVAQSPRYKIIEKRQSVAFWCNPISGHATLYWYQQILGQGPKLLIQFQNNGVVDDSQLPKDRFSAERLKGVDSTLKIQPAKLEDSAVYLCASSPRVSQPDTQYFGPGTRLTVL.

CDR3 bases: TGTGCCAGCAGTTTCCCGGGGTCATCACCCCTCCACTTT. Its translation: CASSFPGSSPLHF. The V call is TRBV27, the J call TRBJ1-6; D not resolved. The germline gives CDR1 MNHEY, CDR2 SMNVEV (reference sequence). V shed 3 bases and J shed 10 bases, with 10 bases lying between them. The CDR3 sequence is 13 residues long.

The chain has TRBV7-8 and TRBJ2-7, with D tentatively TRBD1 (5 bases). Germline V CDR1 and CDR2: SGHVS, FQNEAQ. The V end lost 3 bases, the J end lost 6 bases, and 9 bases lay between the germline ends. CDR3 length: 12 residues. CDR3 sequence: CASSFSRAEQYF. The CDR3 nucleotides are TGTGCCAGCAGCTTCTCCAGGGCCGAGCAGTACTTC.

The chain joins TRBV6-6 to TRBJ1-2, with TRBD1 identical over 8 bases. Looked up from germline, CDR1 is MNHNY and CDR2 is SVGAGI (reference sequence). There are 15 residues in the CDR3. Trimming took 6 bases from V and 2 from J; bases not matched to a gene: 8. CDR3 amino acids: CASRLQGAANYGYTF. Here the CDR3 DNA reads TGTGCCAGCAGGTTGCAGGGGGCGGCCAACTATGGCTACACCTTC.

This sequence joins TRBV7-3 and TRBJ2-7; D tentatively fits TRBD1 or TRBD2 (5 bases each). The CDR3 runs 15 residues. Per germline, CDR1 SGHTA and CDR2 FQGTGA. The V and J ends lost 5 bases and 6 bases respectively, with 20 bases between them. CDR3 nucleotide sequence: TGTGCCAGCAGCCAAACCCCCGAGGGGAGAGGCGAGCAGTACTTC. Translated, it gives CASSQTPEGRGEQYF.

V and J are TRBV9 and TRBJ2-3, with TRBD2 matching over 9 bases. The CDR3 sequence is 15 residues long. Germline V gene sequence: CDR1 SGDLS, CDR2 YYNGEE. V shed 1 base, J shed 2 bases, and the junction held 2 bases outside the gene matches. CDR3 in amino acids: CASSVTSGYTDTQYF. The CDR3 coding sequence is TGTGCCAGCAGCGTAACTAGCGGGTACACAGATACGCAGTATTTT. Variable domain in full (rest from reference TRBV9 and TRBJ2-3): DSGVTQTPKHLITATGQRVTLRCSPRSGDLSVYWYQQSLDQGLQFLIQYYNGEERAKGNILERFSAQQFPDLHSELNLSSLELGDSALYFCASSVTSGYTDTQYFGPGTRLTVL.

The rearrangement links TRBV10-3 to TRBJ2-1, with 11 nucleotides matching TRBD2. The CDR3 contains 14 residues. The germline CDR1 and CDR2 sequences are ENHRY and SYGVKD. V lost 3 bases and J lost 14; bases outside the gene matches: 9. The DNA for the CDR3 is TGTGCCATCAGTGACGAAAGGCTAGCGGGAGGTAAGTTCTTC. Its translation: CAISDERLAGGKFF.

The CDR3 loop reads CASSKTIGGPYEQFF. The CDR3 DNA is TGTGCCAGCAGCAAAACGATCGGAGGGCCATATGAGCAGTTCTTC. The rearrangement links TRBV7-3 to TRBJ2-1; maybe TRBD2 (6 bases). CDR3 length: 15 amino acids. The germline gives CDR1 SGHTA, CDR2 FQGTGA. Between the trimmed V and J ends, which lost 5 bases and 8 bases, there was a span of 19 bases.